The rows below give T cell receptor beta chains drawn from one sample of a study of technical replicates of blood from a few donors. TCRdb's copy holds only in-frame clones and misses some; the assay was immunoSEQ multiplex PCR. The table includes approximately 76,000 clones, around 97% detected once. The sequencing input was T cells isolated from PBMCs. The receptor source for this set is a human donor in good health. CDR3s include the opening cysteine and the closing phenylalanine or tryptophan. The D gene is left open where the match is weak. The size entry is marked missing in some rows and otherwise reads once, few, many or a size class.

CDR3nt,CDR3aa,abundance,d_gene,j_gene,v_gene
TGTGCCAGCAGCTCGGACAGACCCTACGAGCAGTACTTC,CASSSDRPYEQYF,.,.,TRBJ2-7,TRBV5-5
TGTGCCAGCAGCCAAGGTCGGGGGGAGCAAGAGACCCAGTACTTC,CASSQGRGEQETQYF,.,TRBD2,TRBJ2-5,TRBV4-2
TGTGCCTCGCGGCAGATGGACTATGGCTACACCTTC,CASRQMDYGYTF,.,.,TRBJ1-2,TRBV6-1
TGTGCTAGTGGTTTGGTACTCCGCCTCTCGTCAAATCAGCCCCAGCATTTT,CASGLVLRLSSNQPQHF,.,.,TRBJ1-5,TRBV12-5
TGTGCCAGCTCACCACAGGGGCAGTATAATTCACCCCTCCACTTT,CASSPQGQYNSPLHF,.,.,TRBJ1-6,TRBV18
TGTGCCAGTAGGGAACCGGGACAGGGAAGCGAGCAGTACTTC,CASREPGQGSEQYF,once,TRBD1,TRBJ2-7,TRBV19
TGCGCCAGCAGCCAAAACCTGATGGGACAGGGTAACTCCTACGAGCAGTACTTC,CASSQNLMGQGNSYEQYF,.,TRBD1,TRBJ2-7,TRBV4-1
TGTGCCACCCTCCAAGGGGGGGCGGGGTATAGCAATCAGCCCCAGCATTTT,CATLQGGAGYSNQPQHF,.,.,TRBJ1-5,TRBV28
TGTGCCATCAGTGAACTCGGGGAGGGGGTCTCCTACGAGCAGTACTTC,CAISELGEGVSYEQYF,once,.,TRBJ2-7,TRBV10-3
TGTGCCAGCAGCTGGACTAGCGGGACCTCCTACAATGAGCAGTTCTTC,CASSWTSGTSYNEQFF,once,TRBD2,TRBJ2-1,TRBV5-4
TGTGCCAGCATCCCCGGGACAGGGGTGGGAGAGACCCAGTACTTC,CASIPGTGVGETQYF,.,TRBD1,TRBJ2-5,TRBV5-5
TGTGCCAGCACCAATACAAGGGGAGGGATAGAGACCCAGTACTTC,CASTNTRGGIETQYF,.,TRBD2,TRBJ2-5,TRBV7-8
TGCGCCAGCAGCCAACGGGTCAGGGGGAATGAAAAACTGTTTTTT,CASSQRVRGNEKLFF,.,TRBD1,TRBJ1-4,TRBV4-1
TGTGCCAGTAGGAGCCGCCGTGGGACTGGAGTTCAAACAGATACGCAGTATTTT,CASRSRRGTGVQTDTQYF,.,.,TRBJ2-3,TRBV28
TGTGCCAGCAGCAATCTAGCGGGGGATTACAATGAGCAGTTCTTC,CASSNLAGDYNEQFF,.,.,TRBJ2-1,TRBV21-1
TGTGCCAGCAGCCACATGGGCGGGGTGGCCTACAATGAGCAGTTCTTC,CASSHMGGVAYNEQFF,.,.,TRBJ2-1,TRBV7-9
TGTGCCAGCAGCTTAAGAATAGGACAGGGTGACACTGAAGCTTTCTTT,CASSLRIGQGDTEAFF,.,TRBD1,TRBJ1-1,TRBV11-2
TGTGCTAGTGGTTTGCGCAGAGGCGATGAGCAGTTCTTC,CASGLRRGDEQFF,.,.,TRBJ2-1,TRBV12-5
TGTGCCAGCAGCCAGCGGGGGGCTAGCACAGATACGCAGTATTTT,CASSQRGASTDTQYF,.,TRBD2,TRBJ2-3,TRBV5-4
TGCGCCAGCAGCCAGGATGGACTGAAGAACACTGAAGCTTTCTTT,CASSQDGLKNTEAFF,.,.,TRBJ1-1,TRBV4-1
TGCAGCGTTGAACCGCCAGTAGCGGTCCCGGCCCAGTACTTC,CSVEPPVAVPAQYF,.,.,TRBJ2-5,TRBV29-1
TGTGCCAGTAGTATTTTGGACAGCCGGATCACCGGGGAGCTGTTTTTT,CASSILDSRITGELFF,.,.,TRBJ2-2,TRBV19
TGTGCCAGCAGTTCAGGACAGGGGGGGTTTGAGACCCAGTACTTC,CASSSGQGGFETQYF,.,TRBD1,TRBJ2-5,TRBV6-5
TGTGCTAGTGGTTTGAGGGTGGCGGCAGGGGGCTCCAACAATGAGCAGTTCTTC,CASGLRVAAGGSNNEQFF,once,TRBD1,TRBJ2-1,TRBV12-5
TGTGCCAGCAGACGCGGGGGGCCTTCCTACGAGCAGTACTTC,CASRRGGPSYEQYF,.,TRBD2,TRBJ2-7,TRBV27
TGTGCCAGCGGAGACTACGAGCAGTACTTC,CASGDYEQYF,.,.,TRBJ2-7,TRBV28
TGTGCCAGTAGTATAATTCCAGGCACCGGGGAGCTGTTTTTT,CASSIIPGTGELFF,.,.,TRBJ2-2,TRBV19
TGTGCCAGCAGTTTACCGGGGCAGGGGGGACATTTT,CASSLPGQGGHF,.,TRBD1,TRBJ1-5,TRBV28